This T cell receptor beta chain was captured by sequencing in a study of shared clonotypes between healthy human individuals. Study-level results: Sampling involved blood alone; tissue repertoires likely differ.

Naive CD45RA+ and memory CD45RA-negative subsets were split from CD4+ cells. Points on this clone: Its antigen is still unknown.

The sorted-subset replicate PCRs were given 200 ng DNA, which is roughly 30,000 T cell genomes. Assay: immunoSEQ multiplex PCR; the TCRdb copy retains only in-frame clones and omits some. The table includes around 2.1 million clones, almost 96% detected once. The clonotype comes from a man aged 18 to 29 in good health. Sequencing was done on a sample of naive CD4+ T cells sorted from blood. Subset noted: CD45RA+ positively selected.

The CDR3 sequence: CASSSQVTVGRNTIYF. In DNA, the CDR3 is TGTGCCAGCAGCTCACAGGTTACCGTGGGTCGTAACACCATATATTTT. The chain has TRBV9 and TRBJ1-3, with D perhaps matching TRBD1 (5 bases). The V gene lost 4 bases and the J gene lost 7 bases, with 21 bases spanning the gap. This CDR3 is built from 16 residues. Germline V gene lookup returns CDR1 SGDLS and CDR2 YYNGEE.